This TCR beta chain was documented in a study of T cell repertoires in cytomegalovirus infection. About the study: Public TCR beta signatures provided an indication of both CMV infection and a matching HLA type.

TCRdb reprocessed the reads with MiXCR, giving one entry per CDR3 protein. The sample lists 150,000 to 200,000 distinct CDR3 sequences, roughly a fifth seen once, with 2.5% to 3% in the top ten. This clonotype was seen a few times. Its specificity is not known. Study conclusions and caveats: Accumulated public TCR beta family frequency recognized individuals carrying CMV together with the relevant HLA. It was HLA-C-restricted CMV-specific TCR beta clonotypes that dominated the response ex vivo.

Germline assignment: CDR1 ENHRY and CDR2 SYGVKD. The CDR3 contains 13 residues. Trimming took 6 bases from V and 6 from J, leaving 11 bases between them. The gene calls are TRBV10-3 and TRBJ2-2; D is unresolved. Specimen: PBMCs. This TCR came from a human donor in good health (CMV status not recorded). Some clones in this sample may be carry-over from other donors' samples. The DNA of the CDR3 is TGTGCCATCAGCGAAAACACCTCCGGGGAGCTGTTTTTT. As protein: CAISENTSGELFF.